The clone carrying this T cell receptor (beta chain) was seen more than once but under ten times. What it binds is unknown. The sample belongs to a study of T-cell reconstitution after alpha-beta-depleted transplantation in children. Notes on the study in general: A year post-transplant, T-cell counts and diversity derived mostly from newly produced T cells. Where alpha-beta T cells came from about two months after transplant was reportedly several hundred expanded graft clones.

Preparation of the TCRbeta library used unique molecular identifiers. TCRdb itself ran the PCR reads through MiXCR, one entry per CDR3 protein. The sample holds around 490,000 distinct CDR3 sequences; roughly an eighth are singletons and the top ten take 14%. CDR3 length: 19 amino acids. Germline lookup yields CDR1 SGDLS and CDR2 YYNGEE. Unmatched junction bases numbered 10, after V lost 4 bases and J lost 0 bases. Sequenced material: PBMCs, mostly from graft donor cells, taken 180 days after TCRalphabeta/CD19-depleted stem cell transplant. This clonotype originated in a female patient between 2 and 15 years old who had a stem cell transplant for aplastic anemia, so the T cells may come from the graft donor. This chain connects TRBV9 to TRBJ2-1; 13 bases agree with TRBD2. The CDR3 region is CASSPIGLAGEDSYNEQFF. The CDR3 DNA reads TGTGCCAGCAGCCCTATTGGACTAGCGGGAGAAGACTCCTACAATGAGCAGTTCTTC. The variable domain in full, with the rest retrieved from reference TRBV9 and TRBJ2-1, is DSGVTQTPKHLITATGQRVTLRCSPRSGDLSVYWYQQSLDQGLQFLIQYYNGEERAKGNILERFSAQQFPDLHSELNLSSLELGDSALYFCASSPIGLAGEDSYNEQFFGPGTRLTVL.